This TCR beta chain originates from a study of blood T cell repertoires in COVID-19. The repertoire was sequenced with immunoSEQ multiplex PCR; TCRdb's copy has only in-frame clones and lacks some. This table has 130,000 to 150,000 clones, 80% to 90% appearing once. CDR1 KGHDR and CDR2 SFDVKD come from the germline V gene. Trimming took 2 bases from V and 0 from J, leaving 7 bases between them. The CDR3 consists of 15 residues. The TCR was taken from a woman aged 55-70 years with active COVID-19. Input material: peripheral blood. The chain employs TRBV24-1 and TRBJ1-5; possibly TRBD1 for D (6 bases). The CDR3 loop reads CATSDWTDSNQPQHF. In DNA form, the CDR3 reads TGTGCCACCAGTGATTGGACAGATAGCAATCAGCCCCAGCATTTT.